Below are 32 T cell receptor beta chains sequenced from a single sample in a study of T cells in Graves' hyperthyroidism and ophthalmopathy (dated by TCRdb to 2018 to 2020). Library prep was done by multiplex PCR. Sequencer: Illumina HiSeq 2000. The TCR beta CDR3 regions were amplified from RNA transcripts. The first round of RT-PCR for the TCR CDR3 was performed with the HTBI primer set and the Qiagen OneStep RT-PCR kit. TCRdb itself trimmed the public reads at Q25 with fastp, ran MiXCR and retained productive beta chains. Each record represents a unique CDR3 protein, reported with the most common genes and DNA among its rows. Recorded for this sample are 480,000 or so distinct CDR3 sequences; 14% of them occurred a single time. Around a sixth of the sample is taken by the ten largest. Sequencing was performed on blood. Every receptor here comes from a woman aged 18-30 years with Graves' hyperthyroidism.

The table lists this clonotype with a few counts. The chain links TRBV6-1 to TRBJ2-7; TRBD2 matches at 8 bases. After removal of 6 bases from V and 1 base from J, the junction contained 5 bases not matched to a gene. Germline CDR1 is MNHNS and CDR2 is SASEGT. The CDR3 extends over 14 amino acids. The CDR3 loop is CASSPGGKSYEQYF. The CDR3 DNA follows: TGTGCCAGCAGCCCGGGGGGGAAATCCTACGAGCAGTACTTC.

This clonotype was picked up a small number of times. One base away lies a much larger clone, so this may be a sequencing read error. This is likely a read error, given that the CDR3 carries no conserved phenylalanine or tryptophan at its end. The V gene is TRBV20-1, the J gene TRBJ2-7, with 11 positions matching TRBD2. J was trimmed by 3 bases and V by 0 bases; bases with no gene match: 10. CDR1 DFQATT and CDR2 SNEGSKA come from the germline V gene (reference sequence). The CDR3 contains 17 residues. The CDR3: CSARDRLAGGVIYEQYL. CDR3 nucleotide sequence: TGCAGTGCTAGAGATCGGCTAGCGGGAGGTGTGATCTACGAGCAGTACCTC.

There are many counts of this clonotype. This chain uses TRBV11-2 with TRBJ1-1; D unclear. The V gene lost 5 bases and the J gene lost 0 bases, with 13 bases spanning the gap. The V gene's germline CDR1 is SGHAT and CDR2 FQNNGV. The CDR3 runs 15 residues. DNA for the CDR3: TGTGCCAGCAGCACCACCATCGGGATGAACACTGAAGCTTTCTTT. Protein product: CASSTTIGMNTEAFF.

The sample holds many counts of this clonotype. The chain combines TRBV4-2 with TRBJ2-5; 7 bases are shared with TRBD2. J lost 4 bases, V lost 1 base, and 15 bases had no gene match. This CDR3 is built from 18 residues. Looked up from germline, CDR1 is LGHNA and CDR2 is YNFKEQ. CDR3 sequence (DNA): TGTGCCAGCAGCCAAGTTAAGGACGGAGGAGGGAGGGGAGAGACCCAGTACTTC. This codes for CASSQVKDGGGRGETQYF.

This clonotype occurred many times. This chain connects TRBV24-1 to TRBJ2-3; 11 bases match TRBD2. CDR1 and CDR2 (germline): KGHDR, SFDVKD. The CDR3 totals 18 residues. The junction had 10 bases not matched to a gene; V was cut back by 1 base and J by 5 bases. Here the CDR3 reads CATSDFGLAGKTGDTQYF. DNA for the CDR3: TGTGCCACCAGTGATTTCGGACTAGCGGGCAAAACAGGAGATACGCAGTATTTT.

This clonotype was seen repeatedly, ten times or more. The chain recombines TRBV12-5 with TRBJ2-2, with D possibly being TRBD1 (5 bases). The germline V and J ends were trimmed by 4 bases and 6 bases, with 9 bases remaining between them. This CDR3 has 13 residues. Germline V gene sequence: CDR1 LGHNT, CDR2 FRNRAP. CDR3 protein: CASGWKGAGELFF. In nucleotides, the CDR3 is TGTGCTAGTGGTTGGAAAGGGGCCGGGGAGCTGTTTTTT.

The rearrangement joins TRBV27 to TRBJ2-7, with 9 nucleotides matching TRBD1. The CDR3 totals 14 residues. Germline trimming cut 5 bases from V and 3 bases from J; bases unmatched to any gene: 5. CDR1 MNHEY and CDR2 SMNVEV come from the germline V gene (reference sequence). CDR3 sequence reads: CASSPKTGGYEQYV. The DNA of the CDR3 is TGTGCCAGCAGTCCGAAGACAGGGGGCTACGAGCAGTACGTC.

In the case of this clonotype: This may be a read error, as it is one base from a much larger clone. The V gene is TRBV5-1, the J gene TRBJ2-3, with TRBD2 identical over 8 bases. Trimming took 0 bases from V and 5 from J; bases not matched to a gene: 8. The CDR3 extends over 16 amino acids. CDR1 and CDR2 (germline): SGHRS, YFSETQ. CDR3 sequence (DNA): TGCGCCAGCAGCTTGGGTCAGCGGGAGTCTGGAGATACGCAGTATTTT. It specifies CASSLGQRESGDTQYF.

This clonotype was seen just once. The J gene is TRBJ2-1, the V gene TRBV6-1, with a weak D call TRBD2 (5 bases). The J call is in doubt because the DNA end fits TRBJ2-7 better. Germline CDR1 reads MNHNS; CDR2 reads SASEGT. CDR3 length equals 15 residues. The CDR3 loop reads CASGSLLRNDNEQYF. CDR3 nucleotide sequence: TGTGCCAGCGGGAGCCTCCTCAGGAATGACAATGAGCAGTACTTC.

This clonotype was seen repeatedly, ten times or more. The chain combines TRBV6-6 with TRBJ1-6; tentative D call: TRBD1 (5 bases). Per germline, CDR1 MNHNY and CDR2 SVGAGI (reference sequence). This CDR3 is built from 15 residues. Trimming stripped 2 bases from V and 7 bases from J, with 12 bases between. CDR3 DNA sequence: TGTGCCAGCAGTTACGAGGGACGGGGAAATTCACCCCTCCACTTT. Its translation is CASSYEGRGNSPLHF.

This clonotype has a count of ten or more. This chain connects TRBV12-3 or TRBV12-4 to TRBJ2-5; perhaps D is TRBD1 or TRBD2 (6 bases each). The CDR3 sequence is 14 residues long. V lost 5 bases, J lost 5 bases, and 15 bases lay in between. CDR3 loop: CASSLWLGGETQYF. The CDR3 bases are TGTGCCAGCAGTCTCTGGCTAGGGGGGGAGACCCAGTACTTC.

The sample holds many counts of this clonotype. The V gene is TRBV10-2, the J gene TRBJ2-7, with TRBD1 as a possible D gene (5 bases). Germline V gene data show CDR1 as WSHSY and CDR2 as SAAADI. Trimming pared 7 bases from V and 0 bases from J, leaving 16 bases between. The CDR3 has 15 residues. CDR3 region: CASTEAGKSSYEQYV. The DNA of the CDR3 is TGCGCCAGCACCGAAGCAGGGAAAAGCTCCTACGAGCAGTACGTC.

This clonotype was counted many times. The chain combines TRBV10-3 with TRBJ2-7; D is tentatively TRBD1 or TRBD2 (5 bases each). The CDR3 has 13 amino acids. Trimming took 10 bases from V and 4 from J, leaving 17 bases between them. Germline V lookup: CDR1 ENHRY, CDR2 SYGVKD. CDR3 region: CATARDGAYEQYF. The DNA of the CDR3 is TGTGCCACCGCCCGGGACGGGGCATACGAGCAGTACTTC.

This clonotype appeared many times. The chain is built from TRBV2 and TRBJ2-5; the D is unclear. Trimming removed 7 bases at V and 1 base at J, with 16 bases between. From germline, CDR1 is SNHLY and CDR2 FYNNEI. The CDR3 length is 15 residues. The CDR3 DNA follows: TGTGCCAGCACCCGGAGAGGCAGCATCCAAGAGACCCAGTACTTC. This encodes CASTRRGSIQETQYF.

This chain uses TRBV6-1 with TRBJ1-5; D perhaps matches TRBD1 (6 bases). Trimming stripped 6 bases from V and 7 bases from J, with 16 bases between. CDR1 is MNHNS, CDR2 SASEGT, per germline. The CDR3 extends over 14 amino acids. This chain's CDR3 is CASRQQGRGQPQHF. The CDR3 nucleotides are TGTGCCAGCAGGCAACAGGGTAGGGGCCAGCCCCAGCATTTT.

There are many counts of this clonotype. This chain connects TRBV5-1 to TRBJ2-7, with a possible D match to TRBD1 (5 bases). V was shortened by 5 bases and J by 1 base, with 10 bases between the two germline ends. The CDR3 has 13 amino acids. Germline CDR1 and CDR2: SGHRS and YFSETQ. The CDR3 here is CASSWGGSYEQYF. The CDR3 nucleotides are TGCGCCAGCAGTTGGGGCGGTTCCTACGAGCAGTACTTC.

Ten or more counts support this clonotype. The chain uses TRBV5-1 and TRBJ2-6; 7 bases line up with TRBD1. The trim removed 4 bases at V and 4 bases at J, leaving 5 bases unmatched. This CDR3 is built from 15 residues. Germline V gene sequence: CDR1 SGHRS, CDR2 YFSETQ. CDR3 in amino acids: CASSRTGDGANVLTF. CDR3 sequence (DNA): TGCGCCAGCAGCCGCACAGGGGACGGGGCCAACGTCCTGACTTTC. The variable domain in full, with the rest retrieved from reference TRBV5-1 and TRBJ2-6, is KAGVTQTPRYLIKTRGQQVTLSCSPISGHRSVSWYQQTPGQGLQFLFEYFSETQRNKGNFPGRFSGRQFSNSRSEMNVSTLELGDSALYLCASSRTGDGANVLTFGAGSRLTVL.

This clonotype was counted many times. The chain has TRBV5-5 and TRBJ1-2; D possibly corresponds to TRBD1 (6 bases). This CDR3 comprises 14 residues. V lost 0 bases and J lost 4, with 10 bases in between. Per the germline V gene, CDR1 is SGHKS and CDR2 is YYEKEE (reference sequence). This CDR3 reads CASSLAGASYGYTF. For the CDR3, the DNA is TGTGCCAGCAGCTTGGCAGGGGCGAGCTATGGCTACACCTTC.

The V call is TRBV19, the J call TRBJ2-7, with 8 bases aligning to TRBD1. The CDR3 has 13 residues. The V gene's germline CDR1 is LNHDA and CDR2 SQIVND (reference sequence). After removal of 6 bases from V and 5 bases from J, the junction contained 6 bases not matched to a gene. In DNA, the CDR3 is TGTGCCAGTAGCCTACAGGGGGGCAACGAGCAGTACTTC. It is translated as CASSLQGGNEQYF.

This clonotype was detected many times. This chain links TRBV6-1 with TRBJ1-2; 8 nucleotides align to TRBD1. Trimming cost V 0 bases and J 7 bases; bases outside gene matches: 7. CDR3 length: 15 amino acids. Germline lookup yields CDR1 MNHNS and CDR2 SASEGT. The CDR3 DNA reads TGTGCCAGCAGTGAAGCGAGCAGGGGGCTTACTGGCTACACCTTC. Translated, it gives CASSEASRGLTGYTF.

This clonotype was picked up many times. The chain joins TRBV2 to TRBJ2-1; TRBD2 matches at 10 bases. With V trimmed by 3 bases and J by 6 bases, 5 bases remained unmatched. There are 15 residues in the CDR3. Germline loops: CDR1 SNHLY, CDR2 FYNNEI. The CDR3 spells CASSEEASGSNEQFF. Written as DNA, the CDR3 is TGTGCCAGCAGTGAGGAGGCTAGCGGGAGCAATGAGCAGTTCTTC. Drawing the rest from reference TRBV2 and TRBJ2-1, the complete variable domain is EPEVTQTPSHQVTQMGQEVILRCVPISNHLYFYWYRQILGQKVEFLVSFYNNEISEKSEIFDDQFSVERPDGSNFTLKIRSTKLEDSAMYFCASSEEASGSNEQFFGPGTRLTVL.

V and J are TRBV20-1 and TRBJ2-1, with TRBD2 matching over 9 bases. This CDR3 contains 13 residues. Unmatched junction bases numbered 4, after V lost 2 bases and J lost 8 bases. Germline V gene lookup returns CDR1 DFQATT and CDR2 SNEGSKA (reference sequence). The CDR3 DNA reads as TGCAGTGCTAGACTAGCGGGGTACGATGAGCAGTTCTTC. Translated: CSARLAGYDEQFF.

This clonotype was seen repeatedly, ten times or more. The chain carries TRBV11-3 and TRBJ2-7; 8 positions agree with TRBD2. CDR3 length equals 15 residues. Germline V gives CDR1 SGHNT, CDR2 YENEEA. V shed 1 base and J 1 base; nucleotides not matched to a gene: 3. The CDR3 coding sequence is TGTGCCAGCAGCTTAGTAGCGGGACTGTCCTACGAGCAGTACTTC. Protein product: CASSLVAGLSYEQYF.

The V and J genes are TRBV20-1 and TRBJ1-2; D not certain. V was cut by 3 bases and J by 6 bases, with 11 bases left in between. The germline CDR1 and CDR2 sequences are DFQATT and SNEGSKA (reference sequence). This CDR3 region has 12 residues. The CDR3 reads CSARSADDGYTF. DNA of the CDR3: TGCAGTGCTAGGTCGGCGGACGATGGCTACACCTTC.

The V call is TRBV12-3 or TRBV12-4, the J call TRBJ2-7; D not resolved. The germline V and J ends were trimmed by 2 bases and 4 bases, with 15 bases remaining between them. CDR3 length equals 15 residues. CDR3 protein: CASSLTGRPPYEQYF. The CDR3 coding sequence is TGTGCCAGCAGTTTAACCGGCAGGCCTCCGTACGAGCAGTACTTC.

This CDR3 is CASQREAGIGELFF. CDR3 DNA sequence: TGTGCCAGCCAGCGGGAGGCCGGTATCGGGGAGCTGTTTTTT. This sequence joins TRBV2 and TRBJ2-2, with 9 nucleotides matching TRBD2. Germline V gene data show CDR1 as SNHLY and CDR2 as FYNNEI. The CDR3 totals 14 residues. V was clipped by 8 bases and J by 7 bases; unmatched bases: 8.

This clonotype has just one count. As DNA, the CDR3 is TGTGCCAGCAGGGCCAGAGATGGCTACACCTTC. Translation gives CASRARDGYTF. The genes are TRBV2 and TRBJ1-2; the D is unclear. V gave up 6 bases and J gave up 6 bases, with 8 bases separating them. This CDR3 comprises 11 residues. The germline CDR1 and CDR2 sequences are SNHLY and FYNNEI.

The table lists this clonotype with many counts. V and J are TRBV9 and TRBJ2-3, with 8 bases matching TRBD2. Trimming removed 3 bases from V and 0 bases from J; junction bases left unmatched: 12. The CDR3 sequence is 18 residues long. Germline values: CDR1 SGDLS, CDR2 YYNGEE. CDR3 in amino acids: CASSAPPRASGSTDTQYF. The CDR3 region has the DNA TGTGCCAGCAGCGCCCCCCCAAGGGCTAGCGGGAGCACAGATACGCAGTATTTT.

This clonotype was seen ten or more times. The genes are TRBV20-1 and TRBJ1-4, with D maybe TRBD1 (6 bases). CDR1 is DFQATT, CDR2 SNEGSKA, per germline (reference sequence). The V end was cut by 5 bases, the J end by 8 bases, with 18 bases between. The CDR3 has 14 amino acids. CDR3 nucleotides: TGCAGTGCTCGGGGACACGAGAGCCGCGAAAAACTGTTTTTT. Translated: CSARGHESREKLFF.

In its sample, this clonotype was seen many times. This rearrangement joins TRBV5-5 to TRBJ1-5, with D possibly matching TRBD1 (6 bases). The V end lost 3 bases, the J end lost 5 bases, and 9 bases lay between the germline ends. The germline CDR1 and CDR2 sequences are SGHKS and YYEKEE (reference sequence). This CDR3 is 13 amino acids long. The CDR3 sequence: CASSSQGDQPQHF. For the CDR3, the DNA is TGTGCCAGCAGCTCACAGGGAGATCAGCCCCAGCATTTT. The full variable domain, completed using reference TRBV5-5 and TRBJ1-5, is DAGVTQSPTHLIKTRGQQVTLRCSPISGHKSVSWYQQVLGQGPQFIFQYYEKEERGRGNFPDRFSARQFPNYSSELNVNALLLGDSALYLCASSSQGDQPQHFGDGTRLSIL.

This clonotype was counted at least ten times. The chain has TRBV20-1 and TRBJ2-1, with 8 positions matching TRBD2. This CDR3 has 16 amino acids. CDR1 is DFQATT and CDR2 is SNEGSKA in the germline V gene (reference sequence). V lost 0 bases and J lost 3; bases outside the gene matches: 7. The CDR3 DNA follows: TGCAGTGCTAGAGACCGCAAGCGGGAGAACTACAATGAGCAGTTCTTC. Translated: CSARDRKRENYNEQFF.

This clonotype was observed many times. The CDR3 nucleotides read TGTGCCAGCAGCTTAGAAGGGGGGGCCAGCTCCTACAATGAGCAGTTCTTC. It specifies CASSLEGGASSYNEQFF. The chain carries TRBV7-2 and TRBJ2-1; possible D gene TRBD2, 7 bases. The ends were cut back, 1 base at V and 0 bases at J, with 13 bases in the middle. This CDR3 is 17 amino acids long. The germline CDR1 and CDR2 sequences are SGHTA and FQGNSA.